What follows are 17 T cell receptor beta chains derived from one specimen sequenced in a study of tumor-infiltrating lymphocytes in primary liver carcinoma. Total RNA (around 500 ng) served as template for TCR beta cDNA synthesis primed by a constant-region primer. Investigators got TCR beta libraries out of three nested multiplex PCR rounds, done with slightly modified ARM-PCR. Running roughly 10 cycles apiece, the first two PCR rounds relied on TRBV1-TRBV30 forward primers together with a C-beta reverse primer. One entry per CDR3 protein, called by TCRdb with MiXCR from the multiplex PCR reads. Found here are 80,000 or so distinct CDR3 sequences, roughly 72% of them singletons; the top ten hold approximately 27%. From unsorted bulk tissue weighing roughly 18-31 mg, DNA and RNA were co-extracted. Material for sequencing was tumor-adjacent normal liver tissue. The receptors stem from a man between 35 and 55 years old with primary liver carcinoma and hepatitis B virus infection.

For this clonotype: This likely comes from a read error, as the CDR3 has no conserved phenylalanine or tryptophan at its end. The DNA is left out, because the CDR3 cannot be placed on it with certainty; the CDR3 is given as TCRdb lists it. The chain uses TRBV11-2 and TRBJ2-3. The CDR3 is 12 amino acids in total, end residues counted. The germline V gene encodes CDR1 SGHAT and CDR2 FQNNGV. The CDR3 spells CTSSASTDTHYY.

With regard to this clonotype: The CDR3 end shows no conserved phenylalanine or tryptophan, and so a read error is likely. The limits of the CDR3 on the DNA are not certain, so only TCRdb's listed CDR3 is given. The chain couples TRBV6-6 to TRBJ2-7. With termini counted, the CDR3 has 14 amino acids. CDR1 and CDR2 from the germline V gene are MNHNY and SVGAGI (reference sequence). This CDR3 is CASRKSLLTYEQYL.

CDR3 loop: CASTPGECTGVSGANVLTF. CDR3 sequence (DNA): TGTGCCAGCACCCCCGGAGAGTGTACAGGCGTCTCTGGGGCCAACGTCCTGACTTTC. The chain employs TRBV6-2 or TRBV6-3 and TRBJ2-6; D is possibly TRBD1 (5 bases). V was trimmed by 7 bases and J by 0 bases, leaving 22 bases between them. Germline V gene data show CDR1 as MNHEY and CDR2 as SVGEGT. The CDR3 totals 19 residues.

At least ten counts were recorded for this clonotype. V gene TRBV5-4 combines with J gene TRBJ2-4; D is perhaps TRBD2 (6 bases). The CDR3 contains 14 residues. Trimming pared 0 bases from V and 7 bases from J, leaving 11 bases between. CDR1 and CDR2 from the germline V gene are SGHNT and YYREEE (reference sequence). This CDR3 is CASSLGREMNIQYF. In DNA, the CDR3 is TGTGCCAGCAGCTTGGGACGGGAGATGAACATTCAGTACTTC.

The rearrangement uses TRBV5-6 and TRBJ2-7; TRBD2 matches 11 bases. Germline lookup yields CDR1 SGHDT and CDR2 YYEEEE. V lost 7 bases to trimming and J lost 0 bases; unmatched junction nucleotides: 18. The CDR3 has 19 residues. CDR3 DNA sequence: TGTGCCAGCGGCTCAACTGGGACTAGCGGAATAAGGAGCTCCTACGAGCAGTACTTC. It yields the protein CASGSTGTSGIRSSYEQYF.

Turning to this clonotype: A much larger clone differs by one base, so this may be a read error. This CDR3 is missing its conserved last phenylalanine or tryptophan, likely due to a read error. This chain uses TRBV12-3 or TRBV12-4 with TRBJ2-3; D call uncertain. The CDR3 is 13 amino acids. Trimming pared 5 bases from V and 5 bases from J, leaving 11 bases between. In nucleotides, the CDR3 is TGTGCCAGCAGTCCACTTTGGGGAGATACGCAGTATATT. Protein sequence: CASSPLWGDTQYI.

As regards this clonotype: A read error may account for a junction end that differs from germline. The rearrangement uses TRBV4-3 and TRBJ1-3; D is ambiguous. Germline values: CDR1 LGHNA, CDR2 YSLEER. This CDR3 is 14 amino acids long. The CDR3 spells CGSIQGQLGNTIYF. As DNA, the CDR3 is TGCGGCAGCATCCAAGGTCAGCTCGGAAACACCATATATTTT.

Comments on this clonotype: Given a much more abundant clone one base away, this may be a read error. The conserved final phenylalanine or tryptophan is absent from the CDR3, which likely points to a read error. This chain joins TRBV11-2 and TRBJ2-4; D is ambiguous. Per the germline V gene, CDR1 is SGHAT and CDR2 is FQNNGV. V was trimmed by 7 bases and J by 0 bases, leaving 13 bases between them. CDR3 length equals 15 residues. CDR3 sequence (DNA): TGTGCCAGCACCACTTCAGTGGTAGCCAAAAACATTCAGTACTCC. Its protein product is CASTTSVVAKNIQYS.

This clonotype is a singleton in its sample. At one end, the junction sequence differs from germline, possibly due to a read error. V and J are TRBV5-6 and TRBJ2-7; no clear D gene. This CDR3 spans 14 amino acids. Germline V gene data show CDR1 as SGHDT and CDR2 as YYEEEE. The CDR3 DNA reads as TGTGCCAACAGCTTGGTGCAGTCAGAATACGAGCAGTACTTC. It encodes CANSLVQSEYEQYF.

With respect to this clonotype: The junction differs from germline at one of its ends, possibly a read error. This chain connects TRBV29-1 to TRBJ2-3; 9 bases agree with TRBD1. In germline, CDR1 is SQVTM, CDR2 ANQGSEA. The CDR3 is 14 amino acids. The CDR3 DNA reads TGCAACGTTGATAGGACAGGGGGCACAGATACGCAGTATTTT. It encodes CNVDRTGGTDTQYF.

The CDR3 DNA is TGTGTCAGTAGCTGGCCCCCGGGATTAGCGGGAGGGCCGGCTTCAGATACGCAGTATTTT. Translating gives CVSSWPPGLAGGPASDTQYF. The chain uses TRBV7-9 and TRBJ2-3; 11 nucleotides match TRBD2. The germline CDR1 and CDR2 sequences are SEHNR and FQNEAQ (reference sequence). CDR3 length equals 20 residues.

About this clonotype itself: One end of the junction is discordant with germline, which a read error may explain. The chain uses TRBV4-1 and TRBJ2-3; D remains ambiguous. In germline, CDR1 is MGHRA, CDR2 YSYEKL. CDR3 length equals 16 residues. CDR3 nucleotides: TGCGCCAACAGCCCCCTCGGGTTAGCCAATGGTGATACGCAGTATTTT. Translated: CANSPLGLANGDTQYF.

A note on this clonotype: Because the CDR3 is missing its conserved closing phenylalanine or tryptophan, this is likely a read error. The chain has TRBV7-2 and TRBJ2-7, with unresolved D. The V gene's germline CDR1 is SGHTA and CDR2 FQGNSA. The CDR3 is 16 amino acids. V gave up 4 bases and J gave up 2 bases, with 18 bases separating them. The CDR3 coding sequence is TGTGCCAGCAGCTCAGGTGTTGCGGCGGAAACCTACGAGCAGTACTAC. This encodes CASSSGVAAETYEQYY.

The genes are TRBV4-3 and TRBJ2-7, with TRBD1 as a possible D gene (5 bases). V was pared by 2 bases and J by 3 bases, with 14 bases between. Germline CDR1 reads LGHNA; CDR2 reads YSLEER. The CDR3 has 15 residues. CDR3 sequence reads: CASSQKHTGGYEQYF. The CDR3 coding sequence is TGCGCCAGCAGCCAAAAGCATACAGGTGGCTACGAGCAGTACTTC.

The genes are TRBV5-6 and TRBJ1-1, with TRBD1 identical over 7 bases. Germline loops: CDR1 SGHDT, CDR2 YYEEEE. J lost 10 bases, V lost 7 bases, and 22 bases had no gene match. CDR3 length: 16 amino acids. CDR3: CASCQNHPYGQEGAFF. The CDR3 nucleotides read TGTGCCAGCTGCCAGAATCACCCATATGGACAGGAGGGAGCTTTCTTT. Full variable domain (rest looked up from reference TRBV5-6 and TRBJ1-1): DAGVTQSPTHLIKTRGQQVTLRCSPKSGHDTVSWYQQALGQGPQFIFQYYEEEERQRGNFPDRFSGHQFPNYSSELNVNALLLGDSALYLCASCQNHPYGQEGAFFGQGTRLTVV.

Regarding this clonotype: This CDR3 is missing its conserved last phenylalanine or tryptophan, likely due to a read error. The rearrangement links TRBV20-1 to TRBJ2-3; possibly TRBD2 for D (6 bases). The CDR3 consists of 13 residues. Trimming stripped 4 bases from V and 6 bases from J, with 14 bases between. CDR1 and CDR2 from the germline V gene are DFQATT and SNEGSKA (reference sequence). The CDR3 spells CSATGLGLDTQYS. The DNA of the CDR3 is TGCAGTGCTACGGGACTCGGATTGGATACGCAGTATTCT.

This clonotype showed up just a few times. One base away lies a much larger clone, so this may be a sequencing read error. The chain combines TRBV30 with TRBJ2-1; D gene uncertain. This CDR3 contains 13 residues. Germline V gene lookup returns CDR1 GTSNPN and CDR2 SVGIG (reference sequence). The CDR3 spells CVWSVGSFNEQFF. Here the CDR3 DNA reads TGTGTCTGGAGTGTAGGCAGTTTCAATGAGCAGTTCTTC.